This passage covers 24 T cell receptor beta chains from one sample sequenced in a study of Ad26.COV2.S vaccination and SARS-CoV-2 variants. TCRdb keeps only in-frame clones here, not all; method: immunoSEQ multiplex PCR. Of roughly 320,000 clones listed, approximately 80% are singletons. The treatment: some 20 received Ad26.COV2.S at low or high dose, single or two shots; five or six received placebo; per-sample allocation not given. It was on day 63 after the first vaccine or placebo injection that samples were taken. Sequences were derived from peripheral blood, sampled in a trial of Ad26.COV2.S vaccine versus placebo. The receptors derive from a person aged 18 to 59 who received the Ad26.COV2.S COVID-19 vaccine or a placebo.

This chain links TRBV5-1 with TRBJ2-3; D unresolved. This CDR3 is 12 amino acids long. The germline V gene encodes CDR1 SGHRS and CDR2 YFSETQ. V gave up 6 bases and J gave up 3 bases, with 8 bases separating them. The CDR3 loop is CASKSGTDTQYF. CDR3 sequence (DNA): TGCGCCAGCAAATCTGGGACAGATACGCAGTATTTT.

CDR3 amino acids: CASSSSRQIYGYTF. In nucleotides, the CDR3 is TGTGCCAGCAGTTCCTCCCGACAGATCTATGGCTACACCTTC. This chain uses TRBV5-6 with TRBJ1-2; TRBD1 might be the D (5 bases). Germline V gene lookup returns CDR1 SGHDT and CDR2 YYEEEE. This CDR3 is 14 amino acids long. The V gene lost 5 bases and the J gene lost 4 bases, with 15 bases spanning the gap.

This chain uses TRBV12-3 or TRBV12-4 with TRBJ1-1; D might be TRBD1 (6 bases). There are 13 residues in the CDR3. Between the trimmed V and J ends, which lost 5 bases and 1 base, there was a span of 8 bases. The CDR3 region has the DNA TGTGCCAGCAGTACACAGGGGAACACTGAAGCTTTCTTT. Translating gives CASSTQGNTEAFF.

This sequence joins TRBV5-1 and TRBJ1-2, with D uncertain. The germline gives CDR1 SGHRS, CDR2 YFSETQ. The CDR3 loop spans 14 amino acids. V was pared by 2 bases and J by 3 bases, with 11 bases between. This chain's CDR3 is CASSFAGKDYGYTF. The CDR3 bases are TGCGCCAGCAGCTTCGCGGGCAAGGACTATGGCTACACCTTC.

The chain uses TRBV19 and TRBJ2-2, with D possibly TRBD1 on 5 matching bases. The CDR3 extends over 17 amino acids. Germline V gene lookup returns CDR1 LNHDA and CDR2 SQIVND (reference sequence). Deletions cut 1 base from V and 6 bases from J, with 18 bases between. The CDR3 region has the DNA TGTGCCAGTAGTATAGGTTTTAGGGGTTTGGAACCCGGGGAGCTGTTTTTT. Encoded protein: CASSIGFRGLEPGELFF.

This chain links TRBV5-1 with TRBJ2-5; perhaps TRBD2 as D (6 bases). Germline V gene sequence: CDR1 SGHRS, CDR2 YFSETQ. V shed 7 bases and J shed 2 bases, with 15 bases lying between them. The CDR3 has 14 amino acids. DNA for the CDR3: TGCGCCAGCCGAACGGCCCGGGGGCAAGAGACCCAGTACTTC. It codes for CASRTARGQETQYF.

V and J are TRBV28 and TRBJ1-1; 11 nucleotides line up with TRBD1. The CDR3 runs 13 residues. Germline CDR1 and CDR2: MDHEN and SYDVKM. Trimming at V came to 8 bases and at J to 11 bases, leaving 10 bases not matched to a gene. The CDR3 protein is CASGGQGATGAFF. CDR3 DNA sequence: TGTGCCAGCGGCGGACAGGGGGCCACTGGGGCTTTCTTT.

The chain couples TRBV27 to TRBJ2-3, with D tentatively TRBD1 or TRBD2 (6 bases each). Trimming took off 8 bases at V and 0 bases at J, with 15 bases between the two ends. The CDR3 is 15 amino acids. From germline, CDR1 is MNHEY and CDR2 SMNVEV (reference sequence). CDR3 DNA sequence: TGTGCCAGCCGACTGTCGGGGGCTAGCACAGATACGCAGTATTTT. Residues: CASRLSGASTDTQYF.

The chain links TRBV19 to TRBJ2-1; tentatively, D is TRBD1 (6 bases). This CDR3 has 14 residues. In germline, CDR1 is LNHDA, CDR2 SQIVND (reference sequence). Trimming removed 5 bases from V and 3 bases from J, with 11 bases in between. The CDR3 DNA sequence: TGTGCCAGTAGTTATGGACAGTTCTACAATGAGCAGTTCTTC. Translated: CASSYGQFYNEQFF. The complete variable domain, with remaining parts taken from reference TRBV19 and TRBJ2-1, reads DGGITQSPKYLFRKEGQNVTLSCEQNLNHDAMYWYRQDPGQGLRLIYYSQIVNDFQKGDIAEGYSVSREKKESFPLTVTSAQKNPTAFYLCASSYGQFYNEQFFGPGTRLTVL.

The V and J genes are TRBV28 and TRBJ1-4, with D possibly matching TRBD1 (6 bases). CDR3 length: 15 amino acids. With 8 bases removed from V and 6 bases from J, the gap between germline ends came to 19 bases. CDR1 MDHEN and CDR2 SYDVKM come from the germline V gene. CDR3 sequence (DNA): TGTGCCAGCCTCCGGGGAAGGGGGTATCATGAAAAACTGTTTTTT. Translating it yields CASLRGRGYHEKLFF.

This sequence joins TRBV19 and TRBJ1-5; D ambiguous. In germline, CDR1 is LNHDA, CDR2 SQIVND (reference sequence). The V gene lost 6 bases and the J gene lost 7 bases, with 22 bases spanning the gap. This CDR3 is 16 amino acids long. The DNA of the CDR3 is TGTGCCAGTAGGGAACTTCTCCTAACGTTCGGGCAGCCCCAGCATTTT. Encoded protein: CASRELLLTFGQPQHF. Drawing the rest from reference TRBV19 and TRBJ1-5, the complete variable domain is DGGITQSPKYLFRKEGQNVTLSCEQNLNHDAMYWYRQDPGQGLRLIYYSQIVNDFQKGDIAEGYSVSREKKESFPLTVTSAQKNPTAFYLCASRELLLTFGQPQHFGDGTRLSIL.

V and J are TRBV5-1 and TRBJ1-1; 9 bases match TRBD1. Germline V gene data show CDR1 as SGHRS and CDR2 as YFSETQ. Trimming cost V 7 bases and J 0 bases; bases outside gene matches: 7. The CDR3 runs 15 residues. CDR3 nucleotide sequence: TGCGCCAGCGGATACAGGGGGCGATTGAACACTGAAGCTTTCTTT. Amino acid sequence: CASGYRGRLNTEAFF.

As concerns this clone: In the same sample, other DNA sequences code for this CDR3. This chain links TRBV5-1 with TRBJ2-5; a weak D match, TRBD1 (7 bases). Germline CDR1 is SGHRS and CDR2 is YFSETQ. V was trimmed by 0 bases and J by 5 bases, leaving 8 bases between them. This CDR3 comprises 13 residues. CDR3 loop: CASSLAGGETQYF. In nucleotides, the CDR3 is TGCGCCAGCAGCTTGGCAGGGGGGGAGACCCAGTACTTC. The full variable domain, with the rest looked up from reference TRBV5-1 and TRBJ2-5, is KAGVTQTPRYLIKTRGQQVTLSCSPISGHRSVSWYQQTPGQGLQFLFEYFSETQRNKGNFPGRFSGRQFSNSRSEMNVSTLELGDSALYLCASSLAGGETQYFGPGTRLLVL.

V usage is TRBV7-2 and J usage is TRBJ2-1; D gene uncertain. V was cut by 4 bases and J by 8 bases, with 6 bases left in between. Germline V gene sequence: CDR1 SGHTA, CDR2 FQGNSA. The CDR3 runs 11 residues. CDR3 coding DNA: TGTGCCAGCAGCTCCTATTATGAGCAGTTCTTC. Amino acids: CASSSYYEQFF.

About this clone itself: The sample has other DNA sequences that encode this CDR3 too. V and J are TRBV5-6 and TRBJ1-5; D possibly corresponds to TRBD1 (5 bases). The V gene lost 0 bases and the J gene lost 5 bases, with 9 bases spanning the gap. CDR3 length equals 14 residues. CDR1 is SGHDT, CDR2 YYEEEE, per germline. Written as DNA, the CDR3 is TGTGCCAGCAGCTTGGCCGGGGGTGATCAGCCCCAGCATTTT. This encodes CASSLAGGDQPQHF.

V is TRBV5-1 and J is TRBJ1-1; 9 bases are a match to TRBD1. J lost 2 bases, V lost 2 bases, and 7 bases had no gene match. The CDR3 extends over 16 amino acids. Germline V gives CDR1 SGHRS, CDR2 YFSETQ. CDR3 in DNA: TGCGCCAGCAGCTTACAGGGGGCGCGAGTAAACACTGAAGCTTTCTTT. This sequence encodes CASSLQGARVNTEAFF.

The CDR3 here is CASSMDSFNEKLFF. The CDR3 DNA is TGCGCCAGCAGCATGGACAGCTTCAATGAAAAACTGTTTTTT. The V call is TRBV5-1, the J call TRBJ1-4; possibly TRBD1 for D (6 bases). The CDR3 sequence is 14 residues long. The V end was cut by 4 bases, the J end by 5 bases, with 12 bases between. Germline V CDR1 and CDR2: SGHRS, YFSETQ.

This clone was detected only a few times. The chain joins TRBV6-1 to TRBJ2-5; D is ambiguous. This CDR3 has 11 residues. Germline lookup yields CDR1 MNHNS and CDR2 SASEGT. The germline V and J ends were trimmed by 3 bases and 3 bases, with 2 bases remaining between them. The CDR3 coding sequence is TGTGCCAGCAGTGAGGAAGAGACCCAGTACTTC. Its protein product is CASSEEETQYF.

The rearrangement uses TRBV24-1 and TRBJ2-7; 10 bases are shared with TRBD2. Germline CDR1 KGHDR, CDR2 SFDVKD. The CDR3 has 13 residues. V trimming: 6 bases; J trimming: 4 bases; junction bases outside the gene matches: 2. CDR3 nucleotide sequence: TGTGCCACCAGTACTAGCGGGGAATACGAGCAGTACTTC. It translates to CATSTSGEYEQYF.

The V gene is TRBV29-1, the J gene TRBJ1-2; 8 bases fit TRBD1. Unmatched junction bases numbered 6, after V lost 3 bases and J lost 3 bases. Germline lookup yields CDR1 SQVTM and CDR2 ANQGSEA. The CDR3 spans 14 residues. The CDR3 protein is CSVDSGGRDYGYTF. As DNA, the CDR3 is TGCAGCGTTGATTCAGGGGGCCGTGACTATGGCTACACCTTC.

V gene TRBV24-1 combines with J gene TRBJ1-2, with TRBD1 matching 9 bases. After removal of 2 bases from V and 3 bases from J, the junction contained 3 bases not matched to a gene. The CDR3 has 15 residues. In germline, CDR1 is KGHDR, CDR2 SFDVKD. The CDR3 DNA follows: TGTGCCACCAGTGATTCCAACAGGGGGCACTATGGCTACACCTTC. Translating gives CATSDSNRGHYGYTF.

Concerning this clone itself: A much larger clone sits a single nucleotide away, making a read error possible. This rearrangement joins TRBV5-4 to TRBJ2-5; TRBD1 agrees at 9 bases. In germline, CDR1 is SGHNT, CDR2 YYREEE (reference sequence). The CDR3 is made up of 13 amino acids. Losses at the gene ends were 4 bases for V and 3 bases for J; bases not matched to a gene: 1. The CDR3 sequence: CASSRDREETQYF. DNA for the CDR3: TGTGCCAGCAGCCGGGACAGGGAAGAGACCCAGTACTTC. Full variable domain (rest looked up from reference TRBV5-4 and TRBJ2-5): ETGVTQSPTHLIKTRGQQVTLRCSSQSGHNTVSWYQQALGQGPQFIFQYYREEENGRGNFPPRFSGLQFPNYSSELNVNALELDDSALYLCASSRDREETQYFGPGTRLLVL.

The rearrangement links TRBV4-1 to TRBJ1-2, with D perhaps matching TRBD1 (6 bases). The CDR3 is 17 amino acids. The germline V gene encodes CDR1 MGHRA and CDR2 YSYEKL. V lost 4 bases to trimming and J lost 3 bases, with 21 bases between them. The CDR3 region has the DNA TGCGCCAGCAGCCCAAATTCCGGGACAAATTATTACTATGGCTACACCTTC. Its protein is CASSPNSGTNYYYGYTF.

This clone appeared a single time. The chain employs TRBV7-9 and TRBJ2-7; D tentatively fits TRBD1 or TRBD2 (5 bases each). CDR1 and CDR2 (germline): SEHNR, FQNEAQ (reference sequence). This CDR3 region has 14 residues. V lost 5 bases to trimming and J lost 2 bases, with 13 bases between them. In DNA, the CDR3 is TGTGCCAGCAGCCCCCGGGACGAGCCCTACGAGCAGTACTTC. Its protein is CASSPRDEPYEQYF.